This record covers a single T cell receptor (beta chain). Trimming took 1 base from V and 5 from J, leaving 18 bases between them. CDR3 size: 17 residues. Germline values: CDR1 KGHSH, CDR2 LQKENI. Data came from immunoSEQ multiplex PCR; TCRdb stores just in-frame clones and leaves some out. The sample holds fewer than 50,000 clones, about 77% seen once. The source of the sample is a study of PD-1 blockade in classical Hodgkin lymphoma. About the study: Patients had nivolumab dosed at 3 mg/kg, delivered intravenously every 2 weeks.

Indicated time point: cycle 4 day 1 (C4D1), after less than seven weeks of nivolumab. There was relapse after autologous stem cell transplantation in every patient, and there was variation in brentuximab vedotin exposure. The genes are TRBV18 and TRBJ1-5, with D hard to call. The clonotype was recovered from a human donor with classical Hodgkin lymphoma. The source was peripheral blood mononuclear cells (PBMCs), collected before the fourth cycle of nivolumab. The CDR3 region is CASSPRRSQDLHQPQHF. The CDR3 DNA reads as TGTGCCAGCTCACCACGTCGATCTCAGGACCTCCATCAGCCCCAGCATTTT.